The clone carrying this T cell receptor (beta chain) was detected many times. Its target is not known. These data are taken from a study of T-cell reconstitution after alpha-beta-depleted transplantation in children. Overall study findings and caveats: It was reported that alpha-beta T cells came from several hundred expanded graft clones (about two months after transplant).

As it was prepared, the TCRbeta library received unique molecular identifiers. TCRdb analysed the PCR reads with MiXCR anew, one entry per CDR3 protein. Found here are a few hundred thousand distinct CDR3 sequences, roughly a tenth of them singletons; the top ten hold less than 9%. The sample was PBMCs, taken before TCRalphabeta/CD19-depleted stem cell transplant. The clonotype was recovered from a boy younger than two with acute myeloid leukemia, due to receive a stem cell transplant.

The CDR3 nucleotides read TGTGCCAGCAGCTTAACGGGGGGGCGTAATGAGCAGTTCTTC. Translated, it gives CASSLTGGRNEQFF. The V call is TRBV7-3, the J call TRBJ2-1; tentative D call: TRBD2 (7 bases). V was cut by 0 bases and J by 7 bases, with 10 bases left in between. The CDR3 length is 14 residues. In germline, CDR1 is SGHTA, CDR2 FQGTGA.